This T cell receptor (beta chain) was sequenced for a study of blood T cell repertoires in COVID-19. Study summary: The United States, Italy and Spain supplied acute and convalescent COVID-19 samples.

Germline V lookup: CDR1 MNHEY, CDR2 SVGAGI. The CDR3 extends over 15 amino acids. V lost 0 bases and J 7 bases, leaving 12 bases between the germline ends. As processed by the authors: Researchers report that nucleated cell counts were estimated from reference gene primer amplification. Generated by immunoSEQ multiplex PCR, the TCRdb table keeps only in-frame clones and is missing some. That table gives V, J and clone size, and the DNA gave D and trimming. The table has 25,000 to 35,000 clones, around 86% seen once; the top ten hold around 12%. The chain has TRBV6-5 and TRBJ1-4; D is unclear. The source of this sequence is a human donor in a cohort sampled during active COVID-19. The donor label of this sample is uncertain. The sequencing input was peripheral blood. The CDR3 reads CASSYSSASGEKLFF. Here the CDR3 DNA reads TGTGCCAGCAGTTACTCCTCCGCTAGCGGTGAAAAACTGTTTTTT.